The rows below give T cell receptor beta chains drawn from one sample of a study of identical twins. TCRdb reprocessed the 5' RACE reads via MiXCR and lists one record per CDR3 protein. The table includes about 210,000 distinct CDR3 sequences, around a tenth detected once. The sequencing sample was made of memory (CD45RO+) T cells sorted from blood. Receptor source: a woman aged 18-30 years in good health. CDR3s include the opening cysteine and the closing phenylalanine or tryptophan. Fields, in order: D gene, V gene, J gene, clone size, CDR3 DNA, CDR3 protein. The D gene is left open where the match is weak. The listing skips clone size in some rows; elsewhere it reads once, few, many or a size class.

D: TRBD2
V: TRBV7-2
J: TRBJ2-3
size: few
DNA: TGTGCCAGCAGCTTACGGCGGGAGTTAGATACGCAGTATTTT
CDR3: CASSLRRELDTQYF

D: TRBD2
V: TRBV20-1
J: TRBJ2-1
size: -
DNA: TGCAGTGCTAGAGAGGCTAGCGGGGGGGATAGCTCCTACAATGAGCAGTTCTTC
CDR3: CSAREASGGDSSYNEQFF

D: -
V: TRBV29-1
J: TRBJ2-3
size: few
DNA: TGCAGCGTCATACCGGGTTCCACAGATACGCAGTATTTT
CDR3: CSVIPGSTDTQYF

D: TRBD1
V: TRBV20-1
J: TRBJ2-7
size: few
DNA: TGCAGTGCTAGAGGTGGGACAGGGAGCCCCTACGAGCAGTACTTC
CDR3: CSARGGTGSPYEQYF

D: -
V: TRBV12-3/TRBV12-4
J: TRBJ2-1
size: many
DNA: TGTGCCAGCGAGGGCCCTAGGACCCAGCAGTTCTTC
CDR3: CASEGPRTQQFF

D: TRBD1
V: TRBV27
J: TRBJ2-7
size: few
DNA: TGTGCCAGCAACTTTTGGACAGGGTACTACGAGCAGTACTTC
CDR3: CASNFWTGYYEQYF

D: -
V: TRBV18
J: TRBJ2-5
size: -
DNA: TGTGCCAGCTCACCACCGGGCGACCGGGAGACCCAGTACTTC
CDR3: CASSPPGDRETQYF

D: TRBD1
V: TRBV4-3
J: TRBJ1-1
size: few
DNA: TGCGCCAGCAGCCAATACACAGGGGGGACTGAAGCTTTCTTT
CDR3: CASSQYTGGTEAFF

D: TRBD1
V: TRBV10-3
J: TRBJ1-1
size: -
DNA: TGTGCCATCAGACCCGACGACAGGGGAATGAACACTGAAGCTTTCTTT
CDR3: CAIRPDDRGMNTEAFF

D: TRBD2
V: TRBV29-1
J: TRBJ2-1
size: many
DNA: TGCAGCTCGAAGCGGGGGCGCTCCTACAATGAGCAGTTCTTC
CDR3: CSSKRGRSYNEQFF

D: -
V: TRBV6-5
J: TRBJ1-3
size: -
DNA: TGTGCCAGCAGTTACTCGCAGGGGGGAAACACCATATATTTT
CDR3: CASSYSQGGNTIYF

D: -
V: TRBV7-2
J: TRBJ2-1
size: few
DNA: TGTGCCAGCAGCCTGGCCCATGGCAATGAGCAGTTCTTC
CDR3: CASSLAHGNEQFF

D: TRBD2
V: TRBV18
J: TRBJ2-3
size: -
DNA: TGTGCCAGCTCACCGGGACTAGCGGGAGCCACAGATACGCAGTATTTT
CDR3: CASSPGLAGATDTQYF

D: -
V: TRBV7-2
J: TRBJ1-2
size: few
DNA: TGTGCCAGCAGCTTAGAACTTCTTAACTATGGCTACACCTTC
CDR3: CASSLELLNYGYTF

D: TRBD2
V: TRBV27
J: TRBJ2-5
size: -
DNA: TGTGCCAGCAGTTTAGGGACTAGCGGGAGAGGGGAAGAGACCCAGTACTTC
CDR3: CASSLGTSGRGEETQYF

D: TRBD2
V: TRBV7-8
J: TRBJ2-3
size: many
DNA: TGTGCCAGCAGCTCTGGGACTAGCTTGTCTCGTCGCGGCACAGATACGCAGTATTTT
CDR3: CASSSGTSLSRRGTDTQYF

D: -
V: TRBV5-1
J: TRBJ2-7
size: many
DNA: TGCGCCAGCAGCTTGGATGGGGGGTACGAGCAGTACTTC
CDR3: CASSLDGGYEQYF

D: TRBD1
V: TRBV10-2
J: TRBJ1-5
size: -
DNA: TGCGCCAGCGGACAGGGTGTTGGGCAGCCCCAGCATTTT
CDR3: CASGQGVGQPQHF

D: -
V: TRBV25-1
J: TRBJ1-1
size: few
DNA: TGTGCCAGCAGTGAACCGGGGGGAGGCACTGAAGCTTTCTTT
CDR3: CASSEPGGGTEAFF

D: TRBD1
V: TRBV12-5
J: TRBJ2-5
size: few
DNA: TGTGCTAGTGAACTGACAGGGGGCCAGACCCAGTACTTC
CDR3: CASELTGGQTQYF

D: -
V: TRBV12-3/TRBV12-4
J: TRBJ2-3
size: few
DNA: TGTGCCAGCAGTGCGTCGGGGTCCCTTACTACGCAGTATTTT
CDR3: CASSASGSLTTQYF

D: -
V: TRBV12-5
J: TRBJ2-6
size: few
DNA: TGTGCTAGTGGTTTGGTATTAGGCTCGGGCTCTGGGGCCAACGTCCTGACTTTC
CDR3: CASGLVLGSGSGANVLTF

D: -
V: TRBV7-3
J: TRBJ2-3
size: many
DNA: TGTGCCAGCAGCTTAGACAGCACAGATACGCAGTATTTT
CDR3: CASSLDSTDTQYF

D: -
V: TRBV5-6
J: TRBJ1-2
size: many
DNA: TGTGCCAGCAGCCAGGGTGCCTACTATGGCTACACCTTC
CDR3: CASSQGAYYGYTF

D: TRBD1
V: TRBV7-2
J: TRBJ1-1
size: many
DNA: TGTGCCAGCAGCTACATCAGACAGGGCACTGAAGCTTTCTTT
CDR3: CASSYIRQGTEAFF

D: TRBD1
V: TRBV15
J: TRBJ2-1
size: many
DNA: TGTGCCACCAGCAGAGTGGGGACAGGGGGAGAAAATGAGCAGTTCTTC
CDR3: CATSRVGTGGENEQFF

D: -
V: TRBV4-1
J: TRBJ2-7
size: -
DNA: TGCGCCAGCAGCCAAGTTCCAGCATCCTACGAGCAGTACTTC
CDR3: CASSQVPASYEQYF

D: TRBD1
V: TRBV5-1
J: TRBJ2-3
size: many
DNA: TGCGCCAGCAGCTTGGGGACAGGGGGGCGGACAGATACGCAGTATTTT
CDR3: CASSLGTGGRTDTQYF

D: TRBD2
V: TRBV2
J: TRBJ2-1
size: -
DNA: TGTGCCAGCAGTCGCGGGGGGGCTCAGAATGAGCAGTTCTTC
CDR3: CASSRGGAQNEQFF

D: TRBD1
V: TRBV20-1
J: TRBJ2-7
size: few
DNA: TGCAGTGCCATGACAGGGGGCGACTACGAGCAGTACTTC
CDR3: CSAMTGGDYEQYF

D: TRBD2
V: TRBV5-1
J: TRBJ2-4
size: few
DNA: TGCGCCAGCAGCCAGGGACTAGCGGGAGTAAGGAAAAACATTCAGTACTTC
CDR3: CASSQGLAGVRKNIQYF

D: TRBD2
V: TRBV24-1
J: TRBJ2-7
size: -
DNA: TGTGCCATCAATACTAGCGGGGCCTCCTACGAGCAGTACTTC
CDR3: CAINTSGASYEQYF

D: -
V: TRBV6-5
J: TRBJ1-6
size: few
DNA: TGTGCCAGCAACAGGGAGAATTCACCCCTCCACTTT
CDR3: CASNRENSPLHF

D: -
V: TRBV5-6
J: TRBJ2-1
size: -
DNA: TGTGCCAGCAGCCATCCTGGGGGGTACAATGAGCAGTTCTTC
CDR3: CASSHPGGYNEQFF

D: TRBD1
V: TRBV18
J: TRBJ2-4
size: few
DNA: TGTGCCAGCTCACTTGGAACCGGGACAGGAAGAGCCAAAAACATTCAGTACTTC
CDR3: CASSLGTGTGRAKNIQYF

D: -
V: TRBV28
J: TRBJ1-2
size: -
DNA: TGTGCCAGCAGTTTATCACGTCCCGGCCCGGGCTACACCTTC
CDR3: CASSLSRPGPGYTF

D: TRBD1
V: TRBV20-1
J: TRBJ1-2
size: -
DNA: TGCAGTGCTAGAGGCCAGACAGGGATCCATGGCTACACCTTC
CDR3: CSARGQTGIHGYTF

D: -
V: TRBV6-1
J: TRBJ2-7
size: few
DNA: TGTGCCAGCAGTGAACAGGGGATCTACGAGCAGTACTTC
CDR3: CASSEQGIYEQYF

D: TRBD1
V: TRBV27
J: TRBJ2-7
size: few
DNA: TGTGCCAGCAGTAGTAGACAGGGCCCCCACGAGCAGTACTTC
CDR3: CASSSRQGPHEQYF

D: -
V: TRBV29-1
J: TRBJ1-1
size: -
DNA: TGCAGCGTTGTCGGGACTTCGGGGATGAACACTGAAGCTTTCTTT
CDR3: CSVVGTSGMNTEAFF

D: -
V: TRBV20-1
J: TRBJ2-3
size: few
DNA: TGCAGTGCTAGAGATGGACGGGGGAACGCAGATACGCAGTATTTT
CDR3: CSARDGRGNADTQYF

D: -
V: TRBV5-1
J: TRBJ1-2
size: many
DNA: TGCGCCAGCAGCTTGGCCCAGGTCTATGGCTACACCTTC
CDR3: CASSLAQVYGYTF

D: -
V: TRBV20-1
J: TRBJ2-5
size: -
DNA: TGCAGTCCCGAGGGGGGTGGGGAGACCCAGTACTTC
CDR3: CSPEGGGETQYF

D: TRBD2
V: TRBV20-1
J: TRBJ2-3
size: many
DNA: TGCAGTGCTAAGGGGACTAGCGGGGGAACCACAGATACGCAGTATTTT
CDR3: CSAKGTSGGTTDTQYF

D: TRBD2
V: TRBV2
J: TRBJ2-5
size: -
DNA: TGTGCCAGCAGTGGTAGCGGGGTCCGACAAGAGACCCAGTACTTC
CDR3: CASSGSGVRQETQYF

D: -
V: TRBV20-1
J: TRBJ2-3
size: -
DNA: TGCAGTGCTAGAGAGGGGGGCACAGATACGCAGTATTTT
CDR3: CSAREGGTDTQYF

D: -
V: TRBV24-1
J: TRBJ1-1
size: many
DNA: TGTGCCACCCGAGAGACAGCTAACACTGAAGCTTTCTTT
CDR3: CATRETANTEAFF

D: -
V: TRBV7-2
J: TRBJ2-3
size: few
DNA: TGTGCCAGCAGCTGGTCGATCACAGATACGCAGTATTTT
CDR3: CASSWSITDTQYF

D: -
V: TRBV7-6
J: TRBJ1-4
size: many
DNA: TGTGCCAGCAGCTTAAAGACAGAGGTTGAAAAACTGTTTTTT
CDR3: CASSLKTEVEKLFF

D: -
V: TRBV30
J: TRBJ1-5
size: -
DNA: TGTGCCTGGAGTGTACAAAGCAATCAGCCCCAGCATTTT
CDR3: CAWSVQSNQPQHF